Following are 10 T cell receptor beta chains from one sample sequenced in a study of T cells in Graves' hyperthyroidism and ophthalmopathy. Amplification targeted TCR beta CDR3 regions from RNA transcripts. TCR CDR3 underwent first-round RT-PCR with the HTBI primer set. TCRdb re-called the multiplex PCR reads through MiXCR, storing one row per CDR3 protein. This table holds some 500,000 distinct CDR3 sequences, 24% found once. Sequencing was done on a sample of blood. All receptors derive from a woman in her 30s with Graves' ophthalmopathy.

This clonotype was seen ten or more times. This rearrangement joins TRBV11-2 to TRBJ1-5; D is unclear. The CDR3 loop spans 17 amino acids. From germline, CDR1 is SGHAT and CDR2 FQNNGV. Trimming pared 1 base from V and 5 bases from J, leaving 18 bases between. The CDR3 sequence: CASSLGPGSGRDQPQHF. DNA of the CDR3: TGTGCCAGCAGCTTAGGTCCCGGGTCAGGACGGGATCAGCCCCAGCATTTT.

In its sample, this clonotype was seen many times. The CDR3 here is CASSSGLAGPGELFF. The CDR3 DNA reads TGTGCCAGCAGCTCGGGACTAGCGGGGCCCGGGGAGCTGTTTTTT. The rearrangement links TRBV5-4 to TRBJ2-2; 13 positions match TRBD2. Germline V gene lookup returns CDR1 SGHNT and CDR2 YYREEE (reference sequence). The V gene end was trimmed by 3 bases and the J gene end by 6 bases; junction bases not matched to a gene: 2. The CDR3 covers 15 residues.

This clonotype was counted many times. This CDR3 is CSVGPTTNTGELFF. The DNA for the CDR3 is TGCAGCGTTGGCCCGACCACGAACACCGGGGAGCTGTTTTTT. V usage is TRBV29-1 and J usage is TRBJ2-2; D gene unclear. Germline V gene data show CDR1 as SQVTM and CDR2 as ANQGSEA. The CDR3 covers 14 residues. The V and J ends lost 4 bases and 0 bases respectively, with 9 bases between them.

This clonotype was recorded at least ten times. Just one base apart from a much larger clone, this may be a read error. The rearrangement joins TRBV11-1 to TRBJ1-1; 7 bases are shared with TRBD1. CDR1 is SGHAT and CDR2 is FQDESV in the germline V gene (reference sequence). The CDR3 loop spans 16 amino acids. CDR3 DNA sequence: TGTGCCAGCAGCTTAGCGGGACAGCCAATGAACACTGGAGCTTTCTTT. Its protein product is CASSLAGQPMNTGAFF.

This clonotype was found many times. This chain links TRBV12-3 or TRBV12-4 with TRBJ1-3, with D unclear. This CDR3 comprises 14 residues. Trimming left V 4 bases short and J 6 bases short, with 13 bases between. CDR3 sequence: CASSWFERANTIYF. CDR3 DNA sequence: TGTGCCAGCAGTTGGTTCGAGAGGGCAAACACCATATATTTT.

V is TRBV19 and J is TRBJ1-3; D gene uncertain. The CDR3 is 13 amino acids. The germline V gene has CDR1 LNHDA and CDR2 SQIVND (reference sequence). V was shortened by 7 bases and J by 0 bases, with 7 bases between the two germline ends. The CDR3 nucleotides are TGTGCCAGTATGCTGAGCTCTGGAAACACCATATATTTT. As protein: CASMLSSGNTIYF.

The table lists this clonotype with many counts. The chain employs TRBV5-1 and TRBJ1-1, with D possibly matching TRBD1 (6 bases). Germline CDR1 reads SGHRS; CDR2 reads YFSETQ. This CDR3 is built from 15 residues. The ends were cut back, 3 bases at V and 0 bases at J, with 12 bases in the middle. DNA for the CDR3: TGCGCCAGCAGCTGGTATCCAGGGGTGAACACTGAAGCTTTCTTT. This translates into CASSWYPGVNTEAFF.

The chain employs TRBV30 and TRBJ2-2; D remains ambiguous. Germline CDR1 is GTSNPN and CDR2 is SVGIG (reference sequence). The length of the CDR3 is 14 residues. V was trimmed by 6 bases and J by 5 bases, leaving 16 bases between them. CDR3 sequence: CACRAPRLTGELFF. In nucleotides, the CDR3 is TGTGCCTGCCGGGCTCCTAGGCTGACCGGGGAGCTGTTTTTT.

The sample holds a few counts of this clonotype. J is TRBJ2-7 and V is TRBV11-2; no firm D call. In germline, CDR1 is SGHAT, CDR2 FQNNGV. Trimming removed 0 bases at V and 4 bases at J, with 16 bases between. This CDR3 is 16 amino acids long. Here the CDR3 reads CASSLDSLGFEYEQYF. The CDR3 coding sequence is TGTGCCAGCAGCTTAGATTCTTTGGGTTTTGAGTACGAGCAGTACTTC.

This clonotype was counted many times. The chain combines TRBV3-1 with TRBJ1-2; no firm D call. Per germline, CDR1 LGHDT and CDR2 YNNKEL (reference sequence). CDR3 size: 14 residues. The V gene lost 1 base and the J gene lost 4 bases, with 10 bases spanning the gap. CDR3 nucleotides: TGTGCCAGCAGCCAAGGGGATCAGCTCTATGGCTACACCTTC. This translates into CASSQGDQLYGYTF.